Below are 32 T cell receptor beta chains sequenced from a single sample in a study of memory CD4+ T cells and cytomegalovirus serostatus. Profiled with immunoSEQ multiplex PCR; TCRdb holds only in-frame clones, not every one. The sample lists around 99,000 clones; about 80% were seen once. Single viable CD3+CD4+CD8-CD45RO+ cells were sorted as the memory CD4+ T cells. Sequencing was carried out using memory CD4+ T cells from blood. The receptor source for this set is an adult in good health and CMV-seropositive.

This clone occurred a few times. The chain recombines TRBV18 with TRBJ2-3; D remains ambiguous. Germline-derived CDR1 and CDR2 are KGHSH and LQKENI. The CDR3 extends over 15 amino acids. The V and J ends lost 3 bases and 0 bases respectively, with 10 bases between them. The CDR3 DNA sequence: TGTGCCAGCTCACCGAGTGGCTGGAGCACAGATACGCAGTATTTT. Its translation: CASSPSGWSTDTQYF.

The V call is TRBV4-1, the J call TRBJ1-3; tentatively, D is TRBD1 (6 bases). The V end was cut by 1 base, the J end by 1 base, with 14 bases between. This CDR3 contains 17 residues. CDR1 and CDR2 from the germline V gene are MGHRA and YSYEKL. The CDR3 coding sequence is TGCGCCAGCAGCCAAGTAATGGGGGGGCTGTCTGGAAACACCATATATTTT. Its translation is CASSQVMGGLSGNTIYF.

The gene calls are TRBV29-1 and TRBJ2-7; TRBD2 agrees at 14 bases. Germline V gene lookup returns CDR1 SQVTM and CDR2 ANQGSEA. V lost 6 bases and J lost 6; bases outside the gene matches: 7. The CDR3 contains 14 residues. This CDR3 is CSVQLGTSGSEQYF. DNA of the CDR3: TGCAGCGTCCAGCTGGGGACTAGCGGGAGCGAGCAGTACTTC.

This chain connects TRBV7-2 to TRBJ2-5; no clear D. V lost 2 bases and J 5 bases, leaving 9 bases between the germline ends. The CDR3 runs 13 residues. Germline-derived CDR1 and CDR2 are SGHTA and FQGNSA. The CDR3 here is CASSLQPRETQYF. The CDR3 DNA reads TGTGCCAGCAGCTTACAGCCCCGGGAGACCCAGTACTTC.

The chain is built from TRBV18 and TRBJ1-1; D gene ambiguous. Germline V gene data show CDR1 as KGHSH and CDR2 as LQKENI. The V and J ends lost 5 bases and 1 base respectively, with 14 bases between them. The CDR3 is made up of 15 amino acids. The CDR3 loop reads CASSGSLGKNTEAFF. The CDR3 DNA is TGTGCCAGCTCAGGCTCGTTGGGTAAGAACACTGAAGCTTTCTTT.

The chain employs TRBV4-2 and TRBJ2-2, with 7 bases fitting TRBD1. Germline V lookup: CDR1 LGHNA, CDR2 YNFKEQ. With 0 bases clipped from V and 7 bases from J, the junction kept 11 bases outside the gene matches. The CDR3 contains 17 residues. The CDR3 DNA follows: TGTGCCAGCAGCCAAGATTTGCTCAGGGGGTCGCTCGGGGAGCTGTTTTTT. Protein: CASSQDLLRGSLGELFF.

This rearrangement joins TRBV18 to TRBJ1-4; D gene uncertain. The V end lost 4 bases, the J end lost 0 bases, and 15 bases lay between the germline ends. Germline CDR1 reads KGHSH; CDR2 reads LQKENI. This CDR3 has 17 amino acids. This CDR3 reads CASSRPGSGATNEKLFF. The CDR3 nucleotides read TGTGCCAGCTCACGCCCGGGGAGCGGAGCAACTAATGAAAAACTGTTTTTT.

This sequence joins TRBV2 and TRBJ2-3, with TRBD2 identical over 12 bases. V was clipped by 6 bases and J by 4 bases; unmatched bases: 8. Looked up from germline, CDR1 is SNHLY and CDR2 is FYNNEI. The CDR3 consists of 16 residues. The CDR3 bases are TGTGCCAGCAGACTGGGACTAGCGGGTACGCCAGATACGCAGTATTTT. Amino acids: CASRLGLAGTPDTQYF.

This chain connects TRBV7-9 to TRBJ1-1, with 8 bases that match TRBD1. V shed 5 bases, J shed 0 bases, and the junction held 8 bases outside the gene matches. Germline values: CDR1 SEHNR, CDR2 FQNEAQ (reference sequence). This CDR3 comprises 16 residues. CDR3 in amino acids: CASSLWDRQMNTEAFF. CDR3 DNA: TGTGCCAGCAGCCTGTGGGACAGGCAGATGAACACTGAAGCTTTCTTT. The full variable domain, in which reference TRBV7-9 and TRBJ1-1 provide the parts outside the CDR3, is DTGVSQNPRHKITKRGQNVTFRCDPISEHNRLYWYRQTLGQGPEFLTYFQNEAQLEKSRLLSDRFSAERPKGSFSTLEIQRTEQGDSAMYLCASSLWDRQMNTEAFFGQGTRLTVV.

The chain combines TRBV7-9 with TRBJ2-1; D may be TRBD1 (6 bases). Germline loops: CDR1 SEHNR, CDR2 FQNEAQ (reference sequence). The CDR3 spans 13 residues. V was trimmed by 7 bases and J by 9 bases, leaving 16 bases between them. CDR3 sequence (DNA): TGTGCCAGCACCAACTTTACAGGGACTGAGCAGTTCTTC. It yields the protein CASTNFTGTEQFF.

The J gene is TRBJ1-2, the V gene TRBV19, with D tentatively TRBD1 (5 bases). Trimming removed 5 bases from V and 1 base from J, with 17 bases in between. This CDR3 has 16 amino acids. The germline gives CDR1 LNHDA, CDR2 SQIVND (reference sequence). The CDR3: CASSDGTPSINYGYTF. The CDR3, as DNA: TGTGCCAGTAGTGACGGGACTCCCTCTATTAACTATGGCTACACCTTC. The whole variable domain, remainder taken from reference TRBV19 and TRBJ1-2, is DGGITQSPKYLFRKEGQNVTLSCEQNLNHDAMYWYRQDPGQGLRLIYYSQIVNDFQKGDIAEGYSVSREKKESFPLTVTSAQKNPTAFYLCASSDGTPSINYGYTFGSGTRLTVV.

The chain has TRBV19 and TRBJ2-3, with D possibly TRBD2 on 5 matching bases. CDR1 LNHDA and CDR2 SQIVND come from the germline V gene (reference sequence). The CDR3 covers 15 residues. Trimming shortened V by 6 bases and J by 0 bases, and 13 bases separated the two germline ends. CDR3 bases: TGTGCCAGTAGCTCCCGGGAATTGAGCACAGATACGCAGTATTTT. Its protein product is CASSSRELSTDTQYF.

The chain carries TRBV29-1 and TRBJ2-5; 8 bases agree with TRBD1. The J call may be wrong; the DNA end is better matched by TRBJ2-7. Germline V gene sequence: CDR1 SQVTM, CDR2 ANQGSEA. CDR3 size: 12 residues. The CDR3 DNA sequence: TGCAGCGTTGAAGCAGGGGGCAACGAGCAGTACTTC. Translating gives CSVEAGGNEQYF.

This chain connects TRBV5-1 to TRBJ1-1; D gene ambiguous. This CDR3 spans 12 amino acids. The germline V gene encodes CDR1 SGHRS and CDR2 YFSETQ. V gave up 0 bases and J gave up 7 bases, with 7 bases separating them. CDR3 coding DNA: TGCGCCAGCAGCTTGGGGGAGGGTGAAGCTTTCTTT. It encodes CASSLGEGEAFF.

The chain links TRBV19 to TRBJ1-5; D call uncertain. The CDR3 consists of 15 residues. CDR1 and CDR2 (germline): LNHDA, SQIVND (reference sequence). V lost 0 bases and J 2 bases, leaving 8 bases between the germline ends. The CDR3 reads CASSIEGMGNQPQHF. The DNA of the CDR3 is TGTGCCAGTAGTATAGAGGGGATGGGCAATCAGCCCCAGCATTTT.

This clone was counted only a few times. The chain couples TRBV2 to TRBJ1-2, with 9 bases matching TRBD1. Germline CDR1 SNHLY, CDR2 FYNNEI. CDR3 length equals 15 residues. J gave up 7 bases and V 5 bases, and 11 bases lay outside the gene matches. Here the CDR3 DNA reads TGTGCCAGCAGTCCCGGGACAGGGTTACTAAGTGGCTACACCTTC. Translated: CASSPGTGLLSGYTF.

This clone showed up just once. The chain combines TRBV7-2 with TRBJ2-1; 7 nucleotides agree with TRBD2. From germline, CDR1 is SGHTA and CDR2 FQGNSA. This CDR3 comprises 14 residues. V was clipped by 1 base and J by 7 bases; unmatched bases: 4. The CDR3 DNA follows: TGTGCCAGCAGCTTAGGGCGCGGGAGTAATGAGCAGTTCTTC. Translation gives CASSLGRGSNEQFF.

This sequence joins TRBV5-1 and TRBJ2-5, with 9 bases fitting TRBD1. Trimming at V came to 2 bases and at J to 5 bases, leaving 1 base not matched to a gene. The CDR3 has 13 residues. The germline gives CDR1 SGHRS, CDR2 YFSETQ. CDR3 DNA: TGCGCCAGCAGCTTCGGACAGGGGGAGACCCAGTACTTC. This codes for CASSFGQGETQYF.

In this sample, this clone turned up once. J is TRBJ1-5 and V is TRBV7-9; 9 bases fit TRBD1. The V gene's germline CDR1 is SEHNR and CDR2 FQNEAQ (reference sequence). With 5 bases clipped from V and 3 bases from J, the junction kept 5 bases outside the gene matches. The CDR3 totals 15 residues. CDR3 nucleotides: TGTGCCAGCAGCCGGGGACAGGGATACAATCAGCCCCAGCATTTT. Translation gives CASSRGQGYNQPQHF.

V gene TRBV18 combines with J gene TRBJ2-5, with 7 bases aligning to TRBD1. Germline lookup yields CDR1 KGHSH and CDR2 LQKENI. V dropped 8 bases and J dropped 1; count of bases not matched to a gene: 7. CDR3 length: 14 amino acids. The CDR3 DNA sequence: TGTGCCAGCCAAAAGGGGGCGAGCCAAGAGACCCAGTACTTC. Encoded protein: CASQKGASQETQYF.

The rearrangement uses TRBV28 and TRBJ1-1; D not resolved. Germline-derived CDR1 and CDR2 are MDHEN and SYDVKM. V was cut by 7 bases and J by 6 bases, with 15 bases left in between. CDR3 length: 13 amino acids. In nucleotides, the CDR3 is TGTGCCAGCATCCAAACCAATGGCGCTGAAGCTTTCTTT. This translates into CASIQTNGAEAFF.

The CDR3 nucleotides read TGTGCCAGCAGCAGAGGGACTAGCGGGAGTGTGAACAATGAGCAGTTCTTC. It specifies CASSRGTSGSVNNEQFF. This sequence joins TRBV7-3 and TRBJ2-1; TRBD2 matches at 14 bases. Germline V gene sequence: CDR1 SGHTA, CDR2 FQGTGA. This CDR3 region has 17 residues. J was trimmed by 5 bases and V by 5 bases; bases with no gene match: 8. Supplemented by reference TRBV7-3 and TRBJ2-1, the full variable domain reads GAGVSQTPSNKVTEKGKYVELRCDPISGHTALYWYRQSLGQGPEFLIYFQGTGAADDSGLPNDRFFAVRPEGSVSTLKIQRTERGDSAVYLCASSRGTSGSVNNEQFFGPGTRLTVL.

This clone was seen only once. The chain carries TRBV7-3 and TRBJ2-3, with D possibly being TRBD1 or TRBD2 (5 bases each). Germline CDR1 SGHTA, CDR2 FQGTGA. Between the trimmed V and J ends, which lost 5 bases and 2 bases, there was a span of 11 bases. The CDR3 covers 14 residues. The CDR3 spells CASSGAGTTDTQYF. The CDR3 region has the DNA TGTGCCAGCAGCGGGGCGGGTACCACAGATACGCAGTATTTT. The full variable domain, its missing parts supplied by reference TRBV7-3 and TRBJ2-3, is GAGVSQTPSNKVTEKGKYVELRCDPISGHTALYWYRQSLGQGPEFLIYFQGTGAADDSGLPNDRFFAVRPEGSVSTLKIQRTERGDSAVYLCASSGAGTTDTQYFGPGTRLTVL.

The V gene is TRBV19, the J gene TRBJ2-6; D gene uncertain. Germline lookup yields CDR1 LNHDA and CDR2 SQIVND (reference sequence). V lost 9 bases to trimming and J lost 2 bases, with 8 bases between them. CDR3 length equals 13 residues. The CDR3 reads CASRTAGANVLTF. The CDR3 DNA follows: TGTGCCAGCAGAACGGCTGGGGCCAACGTCCTGACTTTC.

The chain uses TRBV18 and TRBJ2-2; D uncertain. CDR3 length: 13 residues. The V gene's germline CDR1 is KGHSH and CDR2 LQKENI. The V and J ends lost 3 bases and 7 bases respectively, with 9 bases between them. The CDR3 sequence is CASSPGKDGELFF. The CDR3 DNA reads as TGTGCCAGCTCACCTGGGAAGGACGGGGAGCTGTTTTTT.

V is TRBV7-8 and J is TRBJ1-2; possible D gene TRBD1, 6 bases. Germline CDR1 SGHVS, CDR2 FQNEAQ. The CDR3 extends over 15 amino acids. V lost 5 bases and J 0 bases, leaving 13 bases between the germline ends. The CDR3: CASSAYRAPNYGYTF. CDR3 in DNA: TGTGCCAGCAGCGCGTACAGGGCTCCTAACTATGGCTACACCTTC.

V is TRBV7-9 and J is TRBJ1-4; D is unresolved. Trimming cost V 5 bases and J 8 bases, with 21 bases left between them. The V gene's germline CDR1 is SEHNR and CDR2 FQNEAQ (reference sequence). The CDR3 consists of 16 residues. The CDR3 loop is CASSPAAGSMGEKLFF. The CDR3 coding sequence is TGTGCCAGCAGCCCCGCGGCGGGGTCGATGGGGGAAAAACTGTTTTTT.

The chain employs TRBV7-2 and TRBJ1-5; possible D gene TRBD1, 6 bases. V lost 5 bases, J lost 7 bases, and 18 bases lay in between. Germline loops: CDR1 SGHTA, CDR2 FQGNSA. CDR3 length: 15 residues. This CDR3 reads CASSAGSQGYQPQHF. The CDR3, as DNA: TGTGCCAGCAGCGCAGGCTCACAGGGATACCAGCCCCAGCATTTT. Filled out from reference TRBV7-2 and TRBJ1-5, the complete variable domain reads GAGVSQSPSNKVTEKGKDVELRCDPISGHTALYWYRQSLGQGLEFLIYFQGNSAPDKSGLPSDRFSAERTGGSVSTLTIQRTQQEDSAVYLCASSAGSQGYQPQHFGDGTRLSIL.

The rearrangement links TRBV15 to TRBJ2-1; 11 bases match TRBD2. The length of the CDR3 is 18 residues. The trim removed 0 bases at V and 5 bases at J, leaving 9 bases unmatched. Germline loops: CDR1 LNHNV, CDR2 YYDKDF (reference sequence). The CDR3 DNA follows: TGTGCCACCAGCAGAGATCGGAGCGGACTAGCGGGCAACAATGAGCAGTTCTTC. Translated: CATSRDRSGLAGNNEQFF.

This chain uses TRBV2 with TRBJ2-5; D is possibly TRBD2 (6 bases). The V gene's germline CDR1 is SNHLY and CDR2 FYNNEI. V was pared by 10 bases and J by 1 base, with 19 bases between. The CDR3 consists of 15 residues. As DNA, the CDR3 is TGTGCCATCAAGGGCCGCGGGATAGTCCAAGAGACCCAGTACTTC. It encodes CAIKGRGIVQETQYF.

The rearrangement links TRBV6-6 to TRBJ1-5; no reliable D call. V was cut by 2 bases and J by 5 bases, with 7 bases left in between. This CDR3 region has 13 residues. Germline CDR1 is MNHNY and CDR2 is SVGAGI (reference sequence). In nucleotides, the CDR3 is TGTGCCAGCAGTTACAATTCAGATCAGCCCCAGCATTTT. Residues: CASSYNSDQPQHF.

This clone came up once. The CDR3, as DNA: TGTGCCAGCAGTTTATGGCGACAGGCCGCAACTAATGAAAAACTGTTTTTT. It specifies CASSLWRQAATNEKLFF. The V gene is TRBV28, the J gene TRBJ1-4; D may be TRBD1 (6 bases). Trimming removed 0 bases from V and 0 bases from J, with 11 bases in between. This CDR3 contains 17 residues. The germline CDR1 and CDR2 sequences are MDHEN and SYDVKM. Full variable domain (rest looked up from reference TRBV28 and TRBJ1-4): DVKVTQSSRYLVKRTGEKVFLECVQDMDHENMFWYRQDPGLGLRLIYFSYDVKMKEKGDIPEGYSVSREKKERFSLILESASTNQTSMYLCASSLWRQAATNEKLFFGSGTQLSVL.